Shown below are 11 T cell receptor beta chains from a single sample sequenced in a study of blood T cell repertoires in COVID-19. Here immunoSEQ multiplex PCR was the method, and the copy in TCRdb shows in-frame clones only, minus some. Of roughly 500,000 clones listed, over 75% are singletons. Material: PBMCs or T cells enriched from blood (not recorded which). These receptor sequences come from a woman aged 40-49 years who had recovered from COVID-19.

This clone appeared once. This chain uses TRBV5-1 with TRBJ1-2; maybe TRBD1 (6 bases). V shed 0 bases and J shed 10 bases, with 13 bases lying between them. Germline assignment: CDR1 SGHRS and CDR2 YFSETQ. This CDR3 contains 13 residues. CDR3 DNA sequence: TGCGCCAGCAGCTTGGTCGTCGACAGGACCTACACCTTC. Translation: CASSLVVDRTYTF.

CDR3 sequence (DNA): TGTGCCAGCAGTTTATTGGCCAAGACAGGGGTAAGTCAGCCCCAGCATTTT. This translates into CASSLLAKTGVSQPQHF. This chain links TRBV27 with TRBJ1-5; 8 bases align to TRBD1. CDR1 is MNHEY, CDR2 SMNVEV, per germline (reference sequence). This CDR3 region has 17 residues. The V and J ends lost 1 base and 6 bases, in that order; junction bases with no gene match: 11.

The chain recombines TRBV24-1 with TRBJ2-3; the D is unclear. CDR1 and CDR2 from the germline V gene are KGHDR and SFDVKD. Between the trimmed V and J ends, which lost 1 base and 1 base, there was a span of 5 bases. CDR3 size: 14 residues. Here the CDR3 DNA reads TGTGCCACCAGTGATTTTGGAGGCACAGATACGCAGTATTTT. This gives the protein CATSDFGGTDTQYF.

The count of this clone is one. The chain couples TRBV19 to TRBJ2-7; 7 nucleotides align to TRBD2. V trimming: 0 bases; J trimming: 5 bases; junction bases outside the gene matches: 7. This CDR3 contains 15 residues. Per the germline V gene, CDR1 is LNHDA and CDR2 is SQIVND (reference sequence). Here the CDR3 DNA reads TGTGCCAGTAGTATAGAAGGGCGGGAGTTGAACGAGCAGTACTTC. Translation gives CASSIEGRELNEQYF.

The CDR3 bases are TGCGCCAGCAGCTCCGGGGAAGGATGGGGGGAGCTGTTTTTT. Translating it yields CASSSGEGWGELFF. This chain joins TRBV5-1 and TRBJ2-2, with a tentative D call TRBD2 (5 bases). Germline V gene sequence: CDR1 SGHRS, CDR2 YFSETQ. The V and J ends lost 3 bases and 8 bases respectively, with 14 bases between them. This CDR3 has 14 amino acids.

The chain couples TRBV6-5 to TRBJ2-7; a weak D match, TRBD1 (5 bases). Germline CDR1 and CDR2: MNHEY and SVGAGI. The ends were cut back, 5 bases at V and 7 bases at J, with 18 bases in the middle. The CDR3 runs 14 residues. The CDR3 region has the DNA TGTGCCAGCAGTCCATCATCAGGGCGGAGAGAGCAGTACTTC. Its translation: CASSPSSGRREQYF.

This chain connects TRBV21-1 to TRBJ1-2. TRBV21-1 is designated a pseudogene. This CDR3 region has 16 residues. CDR3 in amino acids: CASSKSRGKVGGGYTF. The CDR3 bases are TGTGCCAGCAGCAAATCCCGGGGAAAGGTAGGTGGTGGCTACACCTTC.

This sequence joins TRBV6-5 and TRBJ2-1, with D unresolved. The CDR3 length is 15 residues. The V gene lost 6 bases and the J gene lost 5 bases, with 17 bases spanning the gap. Germline loops: CDR1 MNHEY, CDR2 SVGAGI. Here the CDR3 reads CASRPFTGLDNEQFF. DNA for the CDR3: TGTGCCAGCAGACCCTTTACCGGGTTAGACAATGAGCAGTTCTTC.

The chain links TRBV27 to TRBJ1-5; tentative D call: TRBD1 (5 bases). The germline V gene encodes CDR1 MNHEY and CDR2 SMNVEV (reference sequence). Trimming cost V 2 bases and J 4 bases, with 15 bases left between them. The CDR3 is made up of 16 amino acids. This CDR3 is CASSLGVGVGNQPQHF. For the CDR3, the DNA is TGTGCCAGCAGTTTAGGGGTAGGGGTCGGGAATCAGCCCCAGCATTTT.

The J gene is TRBJ2-3, the V gene TRBV14, with 12 bases matching TRBD2. There are 16 residues in the CDR3. After removal of 2 bases from V and 6 bases from J, the junction contained 6 bases not matched to a gene. Germline CDR1 SGHDN, CDR2 FVKESK. The CDR3 DNA is TGTGCCAGCAGCCAACTAGCGGGAGGGCCGAGGGATACGCAGTATTTT. Translation gives CASSQLAGGPRDTQYF.

The rearrangement links TRBV15 to TRBJ2-1; 14 positions agree with TRBD2. CDR1 and CDR2 (germline): LNHNV, YYDKDF (reference sequence). This CDR3 contains 17 residues. The V and J ends lost 2 bases and 10 bases, in that order; junction bases with no gene match: 10. Written as DNA, the CDR3 is TGTGCCACCAGCAGAAACCTGAGACTAGCGGGAGGGCTCGAGCAGTTCTTC. The encoded protein is CATSRNLRLAGGLEQFF.